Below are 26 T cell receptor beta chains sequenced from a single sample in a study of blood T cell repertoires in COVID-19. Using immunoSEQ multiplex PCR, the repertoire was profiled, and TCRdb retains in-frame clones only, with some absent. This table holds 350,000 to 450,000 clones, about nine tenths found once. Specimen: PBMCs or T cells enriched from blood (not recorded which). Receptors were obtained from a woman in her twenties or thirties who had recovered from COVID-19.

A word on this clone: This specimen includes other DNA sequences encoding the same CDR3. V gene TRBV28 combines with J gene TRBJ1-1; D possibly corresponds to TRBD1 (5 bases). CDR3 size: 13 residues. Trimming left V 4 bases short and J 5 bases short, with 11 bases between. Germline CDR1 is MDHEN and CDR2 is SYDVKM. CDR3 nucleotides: TGTGCCAGCAGTTGGACACGGGGGACTGAAGCTTTCTTT. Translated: CASSWTRGTEAFF.

CDR3 residues: CASSPNRGRIPYGYTF. The CDR3 DNA reads as TGTGCCAGCTCACCAAACAGGGGAAGAATTCCATATGGCTACACCTTC. The chain recombines TRBV18 with TRBJ1-2, with 7 bases identical to TRBD1. The CDR3 length is 16 residues. The V gene's germline CDR1 is KGHSH and CDR2 LQKENI. Unmatched junction bases numbered 11, after V lost 2 bases and J lost 5 bases.

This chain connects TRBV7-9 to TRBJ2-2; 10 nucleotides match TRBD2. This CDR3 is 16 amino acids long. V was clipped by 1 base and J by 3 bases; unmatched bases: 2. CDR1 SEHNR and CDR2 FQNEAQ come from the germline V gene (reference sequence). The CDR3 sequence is CASSLGLAGDTGELFF. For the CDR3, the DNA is TGTGCCAGCAGCTTAGGGCTAGCGGGAGACACCGGGGAGCTGTTTTTT.

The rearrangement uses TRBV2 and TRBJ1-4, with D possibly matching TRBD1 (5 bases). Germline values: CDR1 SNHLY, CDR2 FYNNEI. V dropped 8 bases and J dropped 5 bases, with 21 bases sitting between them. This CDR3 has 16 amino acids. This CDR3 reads CASVFDRGTRNEKLFF. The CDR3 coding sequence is TGTGCCAGCGTCTTCGACCGGGGGACTCGGAATGAAAAACTGTTTTTT.

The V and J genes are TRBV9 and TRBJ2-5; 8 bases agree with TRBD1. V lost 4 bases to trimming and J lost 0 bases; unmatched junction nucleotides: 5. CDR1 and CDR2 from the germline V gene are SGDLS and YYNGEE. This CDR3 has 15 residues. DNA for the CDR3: TGTGCCAGCAGCCCCACAGGGGGTTACCAAGAGACCCAGTACTTC. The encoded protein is CASSPTGGYQETQYF. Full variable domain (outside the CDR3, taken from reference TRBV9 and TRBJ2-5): DSGVTQTPKHLITATGQRVTLRCSPRSGDLSVYWYQQSLDQGLQFLIQYYNGEERAKGNILERFSAQQFPDLHSELNLSSLELGDSALYFCASSPTGGYQETQYFGPGTRLLVL.

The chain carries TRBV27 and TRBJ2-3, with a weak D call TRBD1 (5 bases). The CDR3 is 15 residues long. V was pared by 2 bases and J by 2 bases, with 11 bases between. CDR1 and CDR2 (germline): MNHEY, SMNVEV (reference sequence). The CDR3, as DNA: TGTGCCAGCAGTTTAAGGGGTCTGTTCACAGATACGCAGTATTTT. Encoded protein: CASSLRGLFTDTQYF.

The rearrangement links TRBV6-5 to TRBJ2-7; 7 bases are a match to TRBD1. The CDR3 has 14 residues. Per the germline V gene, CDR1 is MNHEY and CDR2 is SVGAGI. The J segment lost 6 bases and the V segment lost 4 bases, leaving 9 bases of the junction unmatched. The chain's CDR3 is CASSSGQLVTEQYF. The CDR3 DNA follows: TGTGCCAGCAGTTCGGGACAGTTGGTCACCGAGCAGTACTTC.

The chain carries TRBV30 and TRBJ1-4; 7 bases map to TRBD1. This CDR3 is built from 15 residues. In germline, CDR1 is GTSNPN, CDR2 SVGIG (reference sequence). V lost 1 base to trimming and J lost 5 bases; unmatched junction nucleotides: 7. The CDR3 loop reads CAWSGEDRKNEKLFF. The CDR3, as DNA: TGTGCCTGGAGTGGAGAGGACAGGAAAAATGAAAAACTGTTTTTT. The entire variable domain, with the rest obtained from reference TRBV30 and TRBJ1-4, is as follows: SQTIHQWPATLVQPVGSPLSLECTVEGTSNPNLYWYRQAAGRGLQLLFYSVGIGQISSEVPQNLSASRPQDRQFILSSKKLLLSDSGFYLCAWSGEDRKNEKLFFGSGTQLSVL.

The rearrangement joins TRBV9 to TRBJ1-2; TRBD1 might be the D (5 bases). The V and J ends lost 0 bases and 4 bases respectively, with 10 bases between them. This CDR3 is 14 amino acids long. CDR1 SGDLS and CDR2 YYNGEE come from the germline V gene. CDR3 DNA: TGTGCCAGCAGCGTAGTTGGGGCTGGCTATGGCTACACCTTC. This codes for CASSVVGAGYGYTF.

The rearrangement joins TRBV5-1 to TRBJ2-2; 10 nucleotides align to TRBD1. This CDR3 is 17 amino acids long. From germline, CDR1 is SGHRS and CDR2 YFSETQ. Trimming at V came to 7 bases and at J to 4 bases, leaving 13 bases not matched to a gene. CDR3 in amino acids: CASFLGTGDLGTGELFF. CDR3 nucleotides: TGCGCCAGCTTCTTGGGGACAGGGGACCTAGGCACCGGGGAGCTGTTTTTT.

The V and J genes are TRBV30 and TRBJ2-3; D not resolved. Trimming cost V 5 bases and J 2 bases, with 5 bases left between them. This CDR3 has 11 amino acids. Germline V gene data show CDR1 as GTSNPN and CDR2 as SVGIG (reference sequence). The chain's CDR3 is CAWDTTDTQYF. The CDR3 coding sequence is TGTGCCTGGGACACCACAGATACGCAGTATTTT.

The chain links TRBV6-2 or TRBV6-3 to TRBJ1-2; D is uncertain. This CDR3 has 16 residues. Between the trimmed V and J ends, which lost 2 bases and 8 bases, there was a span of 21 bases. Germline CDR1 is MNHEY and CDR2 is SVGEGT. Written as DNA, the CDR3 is TGTGCCAGCAGTTACATTTTGGGCGGTCAGGCGGGAGGCTACACCTTC. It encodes CASSYILGGQAGGYTF.

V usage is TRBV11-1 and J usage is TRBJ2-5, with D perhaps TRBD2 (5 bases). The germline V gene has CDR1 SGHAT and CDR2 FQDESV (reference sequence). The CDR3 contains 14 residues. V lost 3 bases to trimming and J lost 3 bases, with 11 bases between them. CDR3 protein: CASSFRLAEETQYF. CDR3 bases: TGTGCCAGCAGCTTTCGGCTAGCCGAAGAGACCCAGTACTTC.

CDR3 in DNA: TGTGCCAGCAGCGGGTTGGGAGTTCGAGATACGCAGTATTTT. Its translation: CASSGLGVRDTQYF. The genes are TRBV9 and TRBJ2-3; tentatively, D is TRBD2 (5 bases). Trimming stripped 3 bases from V and 5 bases from J, with 13 bases between. Germline values: CDR1 SGDLS, CDR2 YYNGEE. This CDR3 contains 14 residues.

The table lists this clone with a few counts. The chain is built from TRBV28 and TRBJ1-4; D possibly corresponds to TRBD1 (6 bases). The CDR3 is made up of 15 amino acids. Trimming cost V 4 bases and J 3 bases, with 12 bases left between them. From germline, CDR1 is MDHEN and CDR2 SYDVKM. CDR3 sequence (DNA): TGTGCCAGCAGTTCTTCACAGGGAGCTAATGAAAAACTGTTTTTT. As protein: CASSSSQGANEKLFF.

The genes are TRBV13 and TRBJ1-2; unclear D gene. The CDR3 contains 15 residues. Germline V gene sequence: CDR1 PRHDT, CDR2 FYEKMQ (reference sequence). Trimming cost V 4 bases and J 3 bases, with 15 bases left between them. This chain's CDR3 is CASSSRRLEDYGYTF. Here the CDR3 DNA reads TGTGCCAGCAGCTCCAGACGGCTTGAGGACTATGGCTACACCTTC.

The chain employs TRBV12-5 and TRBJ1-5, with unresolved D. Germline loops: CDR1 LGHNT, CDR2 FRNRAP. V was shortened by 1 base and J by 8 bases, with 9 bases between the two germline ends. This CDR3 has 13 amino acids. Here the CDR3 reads CASGLAGGKPQHF. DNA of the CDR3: TGTGCTAGTGGTTTGGCGGGCGGGAAGCCCCAGCATTTT.

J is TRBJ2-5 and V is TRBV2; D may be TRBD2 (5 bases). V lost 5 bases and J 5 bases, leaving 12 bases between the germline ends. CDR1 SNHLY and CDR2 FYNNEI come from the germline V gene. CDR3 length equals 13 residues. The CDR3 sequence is CASSPTRWETQYF. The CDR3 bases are TGTGCCAGCAGTCCCACTAGATGGGAGACCCAGTACTTC.

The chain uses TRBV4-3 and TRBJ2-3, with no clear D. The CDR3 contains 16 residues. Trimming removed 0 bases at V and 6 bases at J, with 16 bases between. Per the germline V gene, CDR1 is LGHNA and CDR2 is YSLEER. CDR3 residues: CASSQEASSYIDTQYF. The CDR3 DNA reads TGCGCCAGCAGCCAAGAGGCGAGTAGCTATATCGATACGCAGTATTTT.

This CDR3 is CASSVISGRQGTGELFF. The CDR3 DNA is TGTGCCAGCAGCGTAATTAGCGGGAGACAGGGCACCGGGGAGCTGTTTTTT. The genes are TRBV9 and TRBJ2-2; 9 bases map to TRBD2. Germline assignment: CDR1 SGDLS and CDR2 YYNGEE. The trim removed 1 base at V and 4 bases at J, leaving 8 bases unmatched. The CDR3 has 17 residues.

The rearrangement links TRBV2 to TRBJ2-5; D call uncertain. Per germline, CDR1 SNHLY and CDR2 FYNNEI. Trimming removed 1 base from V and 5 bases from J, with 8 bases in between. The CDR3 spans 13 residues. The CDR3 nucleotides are TGTGCCAGCAGTGAAGAGAGGCCGGAGACCCAGTACTTC. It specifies CASSEERPETQYF. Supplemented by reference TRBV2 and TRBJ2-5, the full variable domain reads EPEVTQTPSHQVTQMGQEVILRCVPISNHLYFYWYRQILGQKVEFLVSFYNNEISEKSEIFDDQFSVERPDGSNFTLKIRSTKLEDSAMYFCASSEERPETQYFGPGTRLLVL.

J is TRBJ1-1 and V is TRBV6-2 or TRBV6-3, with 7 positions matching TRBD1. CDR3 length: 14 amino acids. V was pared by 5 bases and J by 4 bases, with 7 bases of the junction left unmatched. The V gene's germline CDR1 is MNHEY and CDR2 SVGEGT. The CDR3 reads CASSLRGQSTEAFF. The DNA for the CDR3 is TGTGCCAGCAGTCTGAGGGGGCAGAGCACTGAAGCTTTCTTT.

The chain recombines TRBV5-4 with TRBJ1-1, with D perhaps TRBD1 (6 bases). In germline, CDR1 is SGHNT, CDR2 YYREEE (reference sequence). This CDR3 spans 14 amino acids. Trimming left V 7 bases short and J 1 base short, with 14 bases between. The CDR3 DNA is TGTGCCAGCTCGGCGGACAGCGCGAACACTGAAGCTTTCTTT. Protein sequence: CASSADSANTEAFF.

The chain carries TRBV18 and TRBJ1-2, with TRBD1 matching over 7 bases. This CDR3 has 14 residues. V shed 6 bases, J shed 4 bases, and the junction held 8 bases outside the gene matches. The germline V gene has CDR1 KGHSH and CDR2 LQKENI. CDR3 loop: CASSQGDRLYGYTF. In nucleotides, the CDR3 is TGTGCCAGCTCCCAAGGGGACAGACTCTATGGCTACACCTTC.

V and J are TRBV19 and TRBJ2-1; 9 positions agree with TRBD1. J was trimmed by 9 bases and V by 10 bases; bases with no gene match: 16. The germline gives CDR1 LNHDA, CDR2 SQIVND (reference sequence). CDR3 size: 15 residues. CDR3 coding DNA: TGTGCCATCTCTCCCCCGGGACAGGGCAGGACTGAGCAGTTCTTC. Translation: CAISPPGQGRTEQFF.

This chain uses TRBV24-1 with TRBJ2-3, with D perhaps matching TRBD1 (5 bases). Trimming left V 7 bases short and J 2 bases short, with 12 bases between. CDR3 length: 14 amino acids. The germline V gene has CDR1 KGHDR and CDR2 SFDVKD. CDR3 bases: TGTGCCACCAGCGACAGAAAAAACACAGATACGCAGTATTTT. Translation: CATSDRKNTDTQYF.